This TCR beta chain was documented in a study of human T cells and chemical hapten exposure. Study conclusions and caveats: Versus controls, significantly more large CDR3 similarity clusters arose from expanded TCRs.

Worth noting for this clonotype: Its antigen is unidentified.

TCRdb ran MiXCR on the RACE reads and lists one entry per CDR3 protein. Of around 200,000 distinct CDR3 sequences listed, more than 25% are singletons. Deletions cut 3 bases from V and 2 bases from J, with 5 bases between. Germline V gene sequence: CDR1 MDHEN, CDR2 SYDVKM. The CDR3 totals 12 residues. Time point denoted: pre-sensitization, week 0. Treatment specified: therapeutic diphenylcyclopropenone sensitization with weekly scalp DPC. From whole blood left unfractionated, total RNA was extracted. This TCR came from a woman younger than 45 with alopecia areata. Some clones in this sample may be carry-over from other donors' samples. Material: whole blood, obtained in connection with sensitization to the hapten diphenylcyclopropenone (DPC). This sequence joins TRBV28 and TRBJ2-7; D ambiguous. CDR3 sequence reads: CASSLNTYEQYF. The CDR3 nucleotides read TGTGCCAGCAGTTTGAATACCTACGAGCAGTACTTC.